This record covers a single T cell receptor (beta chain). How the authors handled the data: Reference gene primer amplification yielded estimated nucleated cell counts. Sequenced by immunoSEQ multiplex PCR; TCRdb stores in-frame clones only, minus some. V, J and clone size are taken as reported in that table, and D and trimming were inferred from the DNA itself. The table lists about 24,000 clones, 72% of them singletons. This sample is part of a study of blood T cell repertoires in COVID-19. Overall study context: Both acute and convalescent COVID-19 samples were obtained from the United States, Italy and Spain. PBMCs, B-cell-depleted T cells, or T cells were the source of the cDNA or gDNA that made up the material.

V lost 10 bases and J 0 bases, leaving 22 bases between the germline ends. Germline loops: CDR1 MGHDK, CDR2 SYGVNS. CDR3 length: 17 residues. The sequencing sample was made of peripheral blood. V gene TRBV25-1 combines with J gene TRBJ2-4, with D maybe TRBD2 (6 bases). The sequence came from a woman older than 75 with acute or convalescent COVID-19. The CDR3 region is CANKKGWTKKAKNIQYF. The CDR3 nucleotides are TGTGCCAACAAAAAAGGGTGGACTAAAAAAGCCAAAAACATTCAGTACTTC.